The next 30 T cell receptor beta chains were all read from a single sample in a study of blood T cells in healthy people across ages. The use of a sample-barcoded 5' primer and a J-beta primer mix characterized a second PCR of roughly 7 to 11 cycles. TCRdb re-called the 5' RACE reads with MiXCR, one entry per CDR3 protein. The data show about 1.4 million distinct CDR3 sequences, around 55% seen once. Input material: blood. The receptors originated from a man younger than 35 in good health.

The chain carries TRBV4-1 and TRBJ2-7; no clear D gene. Germline V gene lookup returns CDR1 MGHRA and CDR2 YSYEKL. Between the trimmed V and J ends, which lost 1 base and 4 bases, there was a span of 17 bases. The CDR3 contains 16 residues. CDR3 sequence: CASSQGPPGLGYEQYF. The CDR3 DNA follows: TGCGCCAGCAGCCAAGGACCCCCGGGTTTGGGGTACGAGCAGTACTTC.

In its sample, this clonotype was seen a few times. CDR3 in amino acids: CASKIAGNNEQFF. CDR3 nucleotide sequence: TGCGCCAGCAAGATAGCGGGGAACAATGAGCAGTTCTTC. The chain uses TRBV4-1 and TRBJ2-1, with TRBD2 matching over 8 bases. The germline V gene encodes CDR1 MGHRA and CDR2 YSYEKL. J gave up 5 bases and V 7 bases, and 4 bases lay outside the gene matches. The length of the CDR3 is 13 residues.

The chain joins TRBV4-2 to TRBJ1-6, with D perhaps TRBD1 (5 bases). CDR3 length equals 15 residues. Germline V gene data show CDR1 as LGHNA and CDR2 as YNFKEQ. The V and J ends lost 0 bases and 8 bases respectively, with 11 bases between them. As DNA, the CDR3 is TGTGCCAGCAGCCAAGATCGGGGGTCGTATTCACCCCTCCACTTT. It encodes CASSQDRGSYSPLHF.

The chain carries TRBV30 and TRBJ1-4, with 7 bases lining up with TRBD1. The CDR3 is 12 amino acids. V lost 8 bases and J lost 8; bases outside the gene matches: 8. The germline V gene has CDR1 GTSNPN and CDR2 SVGIG (reference sequence). CDR3 in DNA: TGTGCCCGAACAGGGGTAAGCGAAAAACTGTTTTTT. This encodes CARTGVSEKLFF. Full variable domain (missing parts from reference TRBV30 and TRBJ1-4): SQTIHQWPATLVQPVGSPLSLECTVEGTSNPNLYWYRQAAGRGLQLLFYSVGIGQISSEVPQNLSASRPQDRQFILSSKKLLLSDSGFYLCARTGVSEKLFFGSGTQLSVL.

This clonotype was detected only a few times. The V and J genes are TRBV5-1 and TRBJ1-6; no firm D call. Germline V gene sequence: CDR1 SGHRS, CDR2 YFSETQ. The CDR3 totals 12 residues. V was cut by 2 bases and J by 8 bases, with 5 bases left in between. CDR3 sequence: CASSFSDSPLHF. The CDR3 nucleotides read TGCGCCAGCAGCTTCAGTGATTCACCCCTCCACTTT.

This clonotype was counted many times. V usage is TRBV5-1 and J usage is TRBJ2-7, with a tentative D call TRBD2 (5 bases). Germline V gene lookup returns CDR1 SGHRS and CDR2 YFSETQ. The CDR3 runs 13 residues. V was clipped by 2 bases and J by 7 bases, with 13 bases between them. CDR3 sequence (DNA): TGCGCCAGCAGCTTCGAGGGTTCGGGGGAGCAGTACTTC. Amino acid sequence: CASSFEGSGEQYF.

The chain joins TRBV20-1 to TRBJ2-1; 9 bases map to TRBD1. CDR3 length: 15 residues. With V trimmed by 6 bases and J by 7 bases, 13 bases remained unmatched. Germline CDR1 reads DFQATT; CDR2 reads SNEGSKA (reference sequence). This CDR3 is CSAENRGLGSNEQFF. CDR3 sequence (DNA): TGCAGTGCCGAAAACAGGGGGCTGGGTTCGAATGAGCAGTTCTTC.

The chain links TRBV6-5 to TRBJ2-4, with D uncertain. TRBJ2-5 explains the end of the DNA better; the J call may be wrong. The CDR3 contains 12 residues. Germline loops: CDR1 MNHEY, CDR2 SVGAGI. The CDR3 protein is CASSCVEETQYF. The CDR3 coding sequence is TGTGCCAGCAGTTGCGTCGAAGAGACCCAGTACTTC.

The chain recombines TRBV28 with TRBJ2-7, with 11 bases lining up with TRBD1. Germline assignment: CDR1 MDHEN and CDR2 SYDVKM. The CDR3 length is 19 residues. Trimming at V came to 4 bases and at J to 2 bases, leaving 16 bases not matched to a gene. The CDR3 reads CASSSKINYGTGGPYEQYF. CDR3 sequence (DNA): TGTGCCAGCAGTTCCAAAATAAACTATGGGACAGGGGGACCCTACGAGCAGTACTTC. Together with reference TRBV28 and TRBJ2-7, the CDR3 gives the full variable domain: DVKVTQSSRYLVKRTGEKVFLECVQDMDHENMFWYRQDPGLGLRLIYFSYDVKMKEKGDIPEGYSVSREKKERFSLILESASTNQTSMYLCASSSKINYGTGGPYEQYFGPGTRLTVT.

In regard to this clonotype: A single base separates this from a much larger clone, so it may be a read error. The rearrangement uses TRBV7-9 and TRBJ2-6; a possible D gene is TRBD1 (5 bases). This CDR3 spans 14 amino acids. The germline V gene encodes CDR1 SEHNR and CDR2 FQNEAQ (reference sequence). CDR3 loop: CASSKLGGANVPTF. The CDR3 DNA is TGTGCCAGCAGCAAACTCGGTGGGGCCAACGTCCCGACTTTC.

This chain links TRBV20-1 with TRBJ2-1; 12 bases align to TRBD2. The CDR3 is 14 residues long. J was trimmed by 9 bases and V by 1 base; bases with no gene match: 4. Germline loops: CDR1 DFQATT, CDR2 SNEGSKA (reference sequence). CDR3 sequence: CSARASGGAGEQFF. CDR3 nucleotides: TGCAGTGCTAGAGCTAGCGGGGGGGCGGGTGAGCAGTTCTTC.

This clonotype showed up just a few times. The chain recombines TRBV7-9 with TRBJ2-7; weak D call: TRBD1 (9 bases). Between the trimmed V and J ends, which lost 0 bases and 3 bases, there was a span of 21 bases. The germline V gene encodes CDR1 SEHNR and CDR2 FQNEAQ (reference sequence). There are 18 residues in the CDR3. CDR3 nucleotides: TGTGCCAGCAGCTTAGCAGAGCGGGGGACAGGGCTCTTCTACGAGCAGTACTTC. Translated, it gives CASSLAERGTGLFYEQYF.

This chain connects TRBV18 to TRBJ1-5; D is unresolved. V lost 5 bases and J lost 10, with 18 bases in between. Germline CDR1 KGHSH, CDR2 LQKENI. This CDR3 is built from 14 residues. CDR3 amino acids: CASSYGPELDPQHF. DNA of the CDR3: TGTGCCAGCTCATATGGACCTGAGTTGGATCCCCAGCATTTT.

The CDR3 DNA sequence: TGTGCCAGCAGCCTTGTTGGGGAGGGGGAAAAACTGTTTTTT. Translated: CASSLVGEGEKLFF. The V call is TRBV6-5, the J call TRBJ1-4; a possible D gene is TRBD1 (5 bases). CDR3 length equals 14 residues. V shed 6 bases and J shed 8 bases, with 16 bases lying between them. Per the germline V gene, CDR1 is MNHEY and CDR2 is SVGAGI.

The rearrangement links TRBV6-5 to TRBJ1-1, with D possibly matching TRBD1 (5 bases). Germline CDR1 reads MNHEY; CDR2 reads SVGAGI. The V and J ends lost 2 bases and 5 bases respectively, with 15 bases between them. The CDR3 totals 15 residues. In nucleotides, the CDR3 is TGTGCCAGCAGTTACGGGGCACAGGCGGGGACTGAAGCTTTCTTT. Amino acids: CASSYGAQAGTEAFF.

This chain uses TRBV28 with TRBJ2-5; D call uncertain. The germline V gene encodes CDR1 MDHEN and CDR2 SYDVKM. V shed 4 bases and J shed 0 bases, with 18 bases lying between them. This CDR3 has 17 residues. CDR3 sequence: CASSSLPKIRDQETQYF. CDR3 in DNA: TGTGCCAGCAGTTCACTTCCGAAGATACGGGACCAAGAGACCCAGTACTTC.

The CDR3 DNA follows: TGTGCCATCAGTAAGCCCGGGACAGGGGGCTCTGGGGCCAACGTCCTGACTTTC. It translates to CAISKPGTGGSGANVLTF. The V gene is TRBV10-3, the J gene TRBJ2-6, with 11 bases matching TRBD1. This CDR3 is built from 18 residues. CDR1 is ENHRY and CDR2 is SYGVKD in the germline V gene. With V trimmed by 5 bases and J by 0 bases, 6 bases remained unmatched.

V gene TRBV29-1 combines with J gene TRBJ1-2; possible D gene TRBD1, 5 bases. CDR3 size: 13 residues. V was shortened by 4 bases and J by 2 bases, with 11 bases between the two germline ends. Germline CDR1 reads SQVTM; CDR2 reads ANQGSEA. The CDR3, as DNA: TGCAGCGTTGGCCGGGGCGGCAACTATGGCTACACCTTC. It specifies CSVGRGGNYGYTF.

The rearrangement links TRBV7-9 to TRBJ1-5; D unclear. This CDR3 comprises 12 residues. The germline V and J ends were trimmed by 1 base and 10 bases, with 8 bases remaining between them. CDR1 and CDR2 from the germline V gene are SEHNR and FQNEAQ (reference sequence). CDR3 in DNA: TGTGCCAGCAGCTTAGACCTCAGCCCCCAGCATTTT. It specifies CASSLDLSPQHF.

This chain joins TRBV6-2 or TRBV6-3 and TRBJ1-2; no clear D gene. Trimming removed 6 bases at V and 4 bases at J, with 18 bases between. The CDR3 loop spans 15 amino acids. In germline, CDR1 is MNHEY, CDR2 SVGEGT. CDR3 in amino acids: CASSSTRAAPYGYTF. In DNA, the CDR3 is TGTGCCAGCAGCTCCACCCGGGCAGCGCCCTATGGCTACACCTTC.

V gene TRBV6-2 or TRBV6-3 combines with J gene TRBJ2-7; possibly TRBD1 for D (5 bases). The V end was cut by 2 bases, the J end by 7 bases, with 15 bases between. This CDR3 comprises 14 residues. Germline values: CDR1 MNHEY, CDR2 SVGEGT. This chain's CDR3 is CASSYPLDTEEQYF. The CDR3 bases are TGTGCCAGCAGTTACCCCCTGGACACAGAAGAGCAGTACTTC.

This chain joins TRBV7-9 and TRBJ1-2; 9 bases are a match to TRBD1. V lost 5 bases to trimming and J lost 6 bases; unmatched junction nucleotides: 10. The CDR3 contains 15 residues. Germline V gene data show CDR1 as SEHNR and CDR2 as FQNEAQ (reference sequence). CDR3 DNA sequence: TGTGCCAGCAGCATCGGACAGGGGTATTCAAATGGCTACACCTTC. Its protein is CASSIGQGYSNGYTF.

V is TRBV14 and J is TRBJ2-1; weak D call: TRBD2 (6 bases). Deletions cut 0 bases from V and 6 bases from J, with 15 bases between. The CDR3 totals 16 residues. The germline gives CDR1 SGHDN, CDR2 FVKESK. The DNA for the CDR3 is TGTGCCAGCAGCCAAGATGATAGCGGACTTACCAATGAGCAGTTCTTC. It encodes CASSQDDSGLTNEQFF.

This clonotype was recorded once. This chain joins TRBV29-1 and TRBJ1-1; 8 positions agree with TRBD1. V dropped 4 bases and J dropped 1; count of bases not matched to a gene: 2. Germline lookup yields CDR1 SQVTM and CDR2 ANQGSEA. There are 13 residues in the CDR3. The CDR3 loop is CSVGGQGNTEAFF. The CDR3 bases are TGCAGCGTTGGAGGACAGGGGAACACTGAAGCTTTCTTT. The full variable domain, in which reference TRBV29-1 and TRBJ1-1 provide the parts outside the CDR3, is SAVISQKPSRDICQRGTSLTIQCQVDSQVTMMFWYRQQPGQSLTLIATANQGSEATYESGFVIDKFPISRPNLTFSTLTVSNMSPEDSSIYLCSVGGQGNTEAFFGQGTRLTVV.

This clonotype turned up a few times. The V and J genes are TRBV20-1 and TRBJ2-1, with D possibly matching TRBD1 (5 bases). Germline V gene data show CDR1 as DFQATT and CDR2 as SNEGSKA (reference sequence). The CDR3 is 12 amino acids. Trimming removed 4 bases from V and 9 bases from J, with 13 bases in between. The CDR3 DNA is TGCAGTGCTACCAGGGATTTAGGTGAGCAGTTCTTC. Protein: CSATRDLGEQFF.

The chain joins TRBV4-2 to TRBJ2-7; D remains ambiguous. Per the germline V gene, CDR1 is LGHNA and CDR2 is YNFKEQ. The CDR3 runs to 14 residues. With 0 bases removed from V and 3 bases from J, the gap between germline ends came to 9 bases. The DNA of the CDR3 is TGTGCCAGCAGCCAAGAAGGTAACAACTACGAGCAGTACTTC. It translates to CASSQEGNNYEQYF.

The rearrangement uses TRBV4-1 and TRBJ2-4; 9 nucleotides match TRBD1. Judging by the DNA end, TRBJ2-7 fits better; the J call may be wrong. CDR1 and CDR2 (germline): MGHRA, YSYEKL. CDR3 length: 15 amino acids. The CDR3 nucleotides read TGCGCCAGCAGCCCACACCCAGGGACAGGGAACGAGCAGTACTTC. This sequence encodes CASSPHPGTGNEQYF.

The chain uses TRBV18 and TRBJ1-6; 7 positions match TRBD1. CDR3 length: 15 amino acids. J lost 5 bases, V lost 4 bases, and 5 bases had no gene match. Germline V gives CDR1 KGHSH, CDR2 LQKENI. This chain's CDR3 is CASSRFDRDNSPLHF. Written as DNA, the CDR3 is TGTGCCAGCTCACGCTTCGACAGGGATAATTCACCCCTCCACTTT.

In DNA, the CDR3 is TGTGCCAGCAGAGGGTCGATTGGGCACAGCAATTCACCCCTCCACTTT. Protein: CASRGSIGHSNSPLHF. The V gene is TRBV28, the J gene TRBJ1-6; D uncertain. The CDR3 runs to 16 residues. Trimming took 6 bases from V and 7 from J, leaving 19 bases between them. Per germline, CDR1 MDHEN and CDR2 SYDVKM.

The chain recombines TRBV29-1 with TRBJ2-5; 8 nucleotides align to TRBD1. This CDR3 has 13 amino acids. The germline V gene encodes CDR1 SQVTM and CDR2 ANQGSEA. V was pared by 3 bases and J by 3 bases, with 3 bases of the junction left unmatched. The CDR3 bases are TGCAGCGTTGAGCGGACAGGGAAAGAGACCCAGTACTTC. Amino acids: CSVERTGKETQYF.